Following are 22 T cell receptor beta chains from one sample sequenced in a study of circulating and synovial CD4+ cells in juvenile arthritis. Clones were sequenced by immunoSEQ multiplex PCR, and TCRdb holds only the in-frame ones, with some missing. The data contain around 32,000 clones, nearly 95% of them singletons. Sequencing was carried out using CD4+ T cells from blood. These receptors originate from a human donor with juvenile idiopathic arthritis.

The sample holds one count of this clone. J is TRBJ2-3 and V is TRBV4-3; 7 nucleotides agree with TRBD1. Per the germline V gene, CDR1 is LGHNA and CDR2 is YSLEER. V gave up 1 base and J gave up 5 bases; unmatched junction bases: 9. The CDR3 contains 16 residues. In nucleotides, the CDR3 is TGCGCCAGCAGCCAAGTTTTCGACAGGGCGATAGATACGCAGTATTTT. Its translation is CASSQVFDRAIDTQYF.

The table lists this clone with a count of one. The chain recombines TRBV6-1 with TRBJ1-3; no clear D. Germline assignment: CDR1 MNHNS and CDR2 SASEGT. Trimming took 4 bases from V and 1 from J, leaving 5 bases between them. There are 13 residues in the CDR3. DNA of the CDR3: TGTGCCAGCAGTGTAACTTCTGGAAACACCATATATTTT. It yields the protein CASSVTSGNTIYF.

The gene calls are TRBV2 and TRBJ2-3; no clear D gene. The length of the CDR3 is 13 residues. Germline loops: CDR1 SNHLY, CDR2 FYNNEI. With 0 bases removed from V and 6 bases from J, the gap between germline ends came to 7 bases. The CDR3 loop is CASSEALRDTQYF. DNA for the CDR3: TGTGCCAGCAGTGAAGCGCTACGGGATACGCAGTATTTT.

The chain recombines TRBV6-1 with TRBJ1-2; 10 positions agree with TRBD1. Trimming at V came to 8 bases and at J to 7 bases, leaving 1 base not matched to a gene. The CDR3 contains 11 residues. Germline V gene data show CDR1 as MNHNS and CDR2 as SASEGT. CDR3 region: CASRQGAGYTF. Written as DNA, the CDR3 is TGTGCCAGCCGACAGGGGGCTGGCTACACCTTC.

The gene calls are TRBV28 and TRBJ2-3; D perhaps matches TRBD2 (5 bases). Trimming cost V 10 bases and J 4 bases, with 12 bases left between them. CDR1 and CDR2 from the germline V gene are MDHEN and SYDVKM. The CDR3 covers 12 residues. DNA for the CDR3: TGTGCCACACGACGTAGCGCAGATACGCAGTATTTT. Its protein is CATRRSADTQYF.

The CDR3 sequence: CASSNGGGYGYTF. For the CDR3, the DNA is TGTGCCAGCAGTAACGGCGGGGGGTATGGCTACACCTTC. The chain recombines TRBV28 with TRBJ1-2; the D gene is possibly TRBD1 (5 bases). The germline gives CDR1 MDHEN, CDR2 SYDVKM. This CDR3 contains 13 residues. Deletions cut 5 bases from V and 5 bases from J, with 12 bases between.

DNA of the CDR3: TGTGCCAGTAGTATGGGACATTTCTCTGGAAACACCATATATTTT. It yields the protein CASSMGHFSGNTIYF. J is TRBJ1-3 and V is TRBV19; perhaps TRBD1 as D (6 bases). Germline CDR1 is LNHDA and CDR2 is SQIVND (reference sequence). This CDR3 spans 15 amino acids. Trimming took 3 bases from V and 0 from J, leaving 9 bases between them.

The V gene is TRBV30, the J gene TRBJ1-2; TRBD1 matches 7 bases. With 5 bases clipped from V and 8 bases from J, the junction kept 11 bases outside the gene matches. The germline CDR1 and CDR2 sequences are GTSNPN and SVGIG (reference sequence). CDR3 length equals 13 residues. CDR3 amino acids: CAWGQGGAGGYTF. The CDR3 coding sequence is TGTGCCTGGGGACAAGGGGGCGCTGGGGGCTACACCTTC.

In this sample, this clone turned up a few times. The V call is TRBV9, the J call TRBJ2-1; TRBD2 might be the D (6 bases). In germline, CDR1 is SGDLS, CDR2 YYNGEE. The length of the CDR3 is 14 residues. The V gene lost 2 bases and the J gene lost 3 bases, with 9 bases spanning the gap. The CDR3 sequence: CASSVAGNYNEQFF. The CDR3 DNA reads TGTGCCAGCAGCGTGGCGGGAAACTACAATGAGCAGTTCTTC.

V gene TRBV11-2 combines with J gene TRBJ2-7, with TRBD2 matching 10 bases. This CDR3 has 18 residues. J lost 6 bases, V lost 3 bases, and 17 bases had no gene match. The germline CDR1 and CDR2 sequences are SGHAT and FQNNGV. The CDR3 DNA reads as TGTGCCAGCAGCTTCGTGATTCGAGCGGGAGGGCACGGCCTCGAGCAGTACTTC. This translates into CASSFVIRAGGHGLEQYF.

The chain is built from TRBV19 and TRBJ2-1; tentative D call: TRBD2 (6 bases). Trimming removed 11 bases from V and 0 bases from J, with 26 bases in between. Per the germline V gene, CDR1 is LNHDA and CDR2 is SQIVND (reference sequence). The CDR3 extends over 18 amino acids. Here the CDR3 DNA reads TGTGCCGTAGGGTCCGACATGCTAGCGCGCAGCTCCTACAATGAGCAGTTCTTC. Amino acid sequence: CAVGSDMLARSSYNEQFF.

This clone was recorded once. The CDR3 reads CASSLGTEYEQYF. The CDR3 DNA is TGCGCCAGCAGCTTGGGTACAGAATACGAGCAGTACTTC. The chain is built from TRBV5-1 and TRBJ2-7, with D unclear. V dropped 0 bases and J dropped 4 bases, with 8 bases sitting between them. This CDR3 region has 13 residues. CDR1 is SGHRS, CDR2 YFSETQ, per germline.

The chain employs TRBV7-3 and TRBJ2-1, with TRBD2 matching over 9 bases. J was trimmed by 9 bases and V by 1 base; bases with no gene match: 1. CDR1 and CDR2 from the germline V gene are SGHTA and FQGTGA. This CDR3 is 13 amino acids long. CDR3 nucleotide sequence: TGTGCCAGCAGCTTAATACTAGCGGGTGAGCAGTTCTTC. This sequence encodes CASSLILAGEQFF.

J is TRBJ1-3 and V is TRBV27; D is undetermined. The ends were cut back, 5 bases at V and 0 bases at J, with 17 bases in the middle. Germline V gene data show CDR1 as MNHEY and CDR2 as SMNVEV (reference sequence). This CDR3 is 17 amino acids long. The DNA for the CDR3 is TGTGCCAGCAGTGCATACCCCGGCGGGATCTCTGGAAACACCATATATTTT. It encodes CASSAYPGGISGNTIYF.

The DNA for the CDR3 is TGTGCCAGCAGCCCCCCCGGGGACAAGGACAATGAGCAGTTCTTC. Protein: CASSPPGDKDNEQFF. This rearrangement joins TRBV4-2 to TRBJ2-1, with D possibly TRBD1 on 6 matching bases. With 4 bases removed from V and 5 bases from J, the gap between germline ends came to 15 bases. Germline V gives CDR1 LGHNA, CDR2 YNFKEQ. The CDR3 consists of 15 residues.

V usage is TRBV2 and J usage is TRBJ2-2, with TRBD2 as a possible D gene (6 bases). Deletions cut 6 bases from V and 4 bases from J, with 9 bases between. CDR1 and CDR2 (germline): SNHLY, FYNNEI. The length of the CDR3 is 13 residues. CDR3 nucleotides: TGTGCCAGCAGCAGAGCGGGCACCGGGGAGCTGTTTTTT. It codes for CASSRAGTGELFF.

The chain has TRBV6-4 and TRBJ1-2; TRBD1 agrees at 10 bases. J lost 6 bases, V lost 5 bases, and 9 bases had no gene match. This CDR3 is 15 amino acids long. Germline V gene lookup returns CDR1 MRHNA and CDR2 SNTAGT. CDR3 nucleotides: TGTGCCAGCAGTTTGGGACAGGGGCAGAGAGATGGCTACACCTTC. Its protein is CASSLGQGQRDGYTF.

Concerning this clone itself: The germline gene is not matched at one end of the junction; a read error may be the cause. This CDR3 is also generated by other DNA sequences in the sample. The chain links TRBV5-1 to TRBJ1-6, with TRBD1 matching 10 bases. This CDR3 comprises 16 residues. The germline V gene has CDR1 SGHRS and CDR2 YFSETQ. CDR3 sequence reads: CASSRDRGRDNSPLHF. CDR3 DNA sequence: TGCGCCAGCAGCCGGGACAGGGGAAGGGATAATTCCCCCCTCCACTTT.

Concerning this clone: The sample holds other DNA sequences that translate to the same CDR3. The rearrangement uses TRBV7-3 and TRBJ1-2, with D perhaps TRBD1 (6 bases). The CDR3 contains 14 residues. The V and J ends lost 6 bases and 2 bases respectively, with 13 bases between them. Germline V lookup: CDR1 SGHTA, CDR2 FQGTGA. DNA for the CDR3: TGTGCCAGCAGGCCGGACAGATCCAACTATGGCTACACCTTC. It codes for CASRPDRSNYGYTF.

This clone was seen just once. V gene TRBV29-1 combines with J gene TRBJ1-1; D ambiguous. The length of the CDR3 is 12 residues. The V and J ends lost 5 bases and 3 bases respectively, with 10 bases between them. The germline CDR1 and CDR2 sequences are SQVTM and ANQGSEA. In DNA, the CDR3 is TGCAGCGTTAACGAGAGGGACACTGAAGCTTTCTTT. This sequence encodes CSVNERDTEAFF. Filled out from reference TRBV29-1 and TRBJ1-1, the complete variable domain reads SAVISQKPSRDICQRGTSLTIQCQVDSQVTMMFWYRQQPGQSLTLIATANQGSEATYESGFVIDKFPISRPNLTFSTLTVSNMSPEDSSIYLCSVNERDTEAFFGQGTRLTVV.

The chain's CDR3 is CASSAWLGHGWETQYF. The CDR3 bases are TGCGCCAGCAGCGCCTGGCTGGGGCACGGATGGGAGACCCAGTACTTC. The genes are TRBV4-1 and TRBJ2-5, with a possible D match to TRBD1 (5 bases). V was trimmed by 5 bases and J by 5 bases, leaving 21 bases between them. The CDR3 is made up of 16 amino acids. Germline V CDR1 and CDR2: MGHRA, YSYEKL.

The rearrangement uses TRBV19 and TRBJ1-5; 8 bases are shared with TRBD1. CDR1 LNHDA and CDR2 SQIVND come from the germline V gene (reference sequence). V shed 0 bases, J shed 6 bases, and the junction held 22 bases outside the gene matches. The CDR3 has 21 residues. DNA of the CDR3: TGTGCCAGTAGTATAGACACATTACCAGGGGGCGAATGGAAAGGTCGTCAGCCCCAGCATTTT. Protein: CASSIDTLPGGEWKGRQPQHF.